The 16 T cell receptor beta chains listed next were all sequenced from one sample in a study of T cells in Graves' hyperthyroidism and ophthalmopathy. The TCR beta CDR3 regions underwent amplification using RNA transcripts as the source. When the TCR CDR3 underwent first-round RT-PCR, the HTBI primer set was used. TCRdb redid the calling of the multiplex PCR reads with MiXCR, one entry per CDR3 protein. Here the sample spans more than 550,000 distinct CDR3 sequences, roughly a sixth being singletons. The source material was blood. The source is a woman in her fifties or sixties with Graves' hyperthyroidism that later progressed to Graves' ophthalmopathy.

The chain recombines TRBV29-1 with TRBJ2-2; perhaps TRBD1 as D (6 bases). V lost 6 bases and J 4 bases, leaving 15 bases between the germline ends. The CDR3 has 14 residues. In germline, CDR1 is SQVTM, CDR2 ANQGSEA. Here the CDR3 reads CSVRPRQVTGELFF. DNA for the CDR3: TGCAGCGTACGGCCCCGACAGGTCACCGGGGAGCTGTTTTTT.

The chain links TRBV29-1 to TRBJ2-2; 12 bases agree with TRBD1. Per the germline V gene, CDR1 is SQVTM and CDR2 is ANQGSEA. Losses at the gene ends were 6 bases for V and 6 bases for J; bases not matched to a gene: 11. CDR3 length equals 16 residues. In DNA, the CDR3 is TGCAGCGTCGCTGGGGGACAGGGGGCTAGGTCCGGGGAGCTGTTTTTT. It translates to CSVAGGQGARSGELFF.

This clonotype was observed a few times. V and J are TRBV4-1 and TRBJ1-6; D is perhaps TRBD1 (5 bases). This CDR3 is 15 amino acids long. V lost 0 bases, J lost 9 bases, and 12 bases lay in between. CDR1 is MGHRA and CDR2 is YSYEKL in the germline V gene. As DNA, the CDR3 is TGCGCCAGCAGCCAAGATGGGAGGGGAGGTTCACCCCTCCACTTT. Protein product: CASSQDGRGGSPLHF.

The chain couples TRBV20-1 to TRBJ2-3; D possibly corresponds to TRBD2 (6 bases). The germline V gene has CDR1 DFQATT and CDR2 SNEGSKA (reference sequence). The CDR3 extends over 15 amino acids. V shed 3 bases and J shed 2 bases, with 15 bases lying between them. The CDR3 reads CSARALAEITDTQYF. As DNA, the CDR3 is TGCAGTGCTAGGGCGTTAGCGGAGATCACAGATACGCAGTATTTT.

At least ten counts were recorded for this clonotype. CDR3 sequence: CASSPLGGRTNEKLFF. DNA for the CDR3: TGTGCCAGCAGCCCCCTCGGGGGGCGAACTAATGAAAAACTGTTTTTT. The chain uses TRBV12-3 or TRBV12-4 and TRBJ1-4; a weak D match, TRBD1 (6 bases). Trimming shortened V by 6 bases and J by 1 base, and 15 bases separated the two germline ends. CDR3 length: 16 residues.

This clonotype was seen ten or more times. The chain carries TRBV20-1 and TRBJ1-2; D possibly corresponds to TRBD1 (5 bases). Germline-derived CDR1 and CDR2 are DFQATT and SNEGSKA (reference sequence). V lost 3 bases and J 1 base, leaving 9 bases between the germline ends. This CDR3 region has 13 residues. The chain's CDR3 is CSARGRGNYGYTF. The CDR3 DNA is TGCAGTGCTAGGGGTAGGGGTAACTATGGCTACACCTTC.

The chain links TRBV3-1 to TRBJ1-3; maybe TRBD1 (6 bases). The length of the CDR3 is 15 residues. V dropped 3 bases and J dropped 4 bases, with 13 bases sitting between them. The germline V gene has CDR1 LGHDT and CDR2 YNNKEL (reference sequence). The CDR3 region is CASSHPAGTGNTIYF. CDR3 in DNA: TGTGCCAGCAGCCACCCCGCAGGGACAGGAAACACCATATATTTT.

Only a few counts were recorded for this clonotype. This chain joins TRBV6-1 and TRBJ1-1; D might be TRBD1 (6 bases). The length of the CDR3 is 14 residues. Germline V CDR1 and CDR2: MNHNS, SASEGT. V lost 7 bases and J 1 base, leaving 13 bases between the germline ends. The CDR3 nucleotides read TGTGCCAGCAACTTCCCGGGACAGAACACTGAAGCTTTCTTT. Its protein product is CASNFPGQNTEAFF.

The table lists this clonotype with a few counts. The rearrangement joins TRBV3-1 to TRBJ1-2; 7 nucleotides align to TRBD1. The CDR3 consists of 13 residues. Trimming took 4 bases from V and 8 from J; bases not matched to a gene: 7. Germline CDR1 and CDR2: LGHDT and YNNKEL (reference sequence). CDR3 DNA: TGTGCCAGCAGCCGGGGGACAGTTGGAGGCTACACCTTC. It specifies CASSRGTVGGYTF.

This clonotype has more than one count but fewer than ten. The chain employs TRBV20-1 and TRBJ1-5; D is unresolved. This CDR3 contains 13 residues. Germline V gives CDR1 DFQATT, CDR2 SNEGSKA (reference sequence). V lost 3 bases to trimming and J lost 5 bases, with 11 bases between them. CDR3 sequence reads: CSASTNFYQPQHF. The CDR3 nucleotides are TGCAGTGCTAGTACAAATTTCTATCAGCCCCAGCATTTT.

This clonotype appeared many times. V usage is TRBV3-1 and J usage is TRBJ1-1; D gene unclear. CDR1 is LGHDT, CDR2 YNNKEL, per germline (reference sequence). The CDR3 is made up of 12 amino acids. V lost 7 bases and J 6 bases, leaving 12 bases between the germline ends. The CDR3 DNA is TGTGCCAGCAAGGGCACCGGGGCTGAAGCTTTCTTT. It is translated as CASKGTGAEAFF.

The chain combines TRBV10-3 with TRBJ1-2; D gene ambiguous. The CDR3 loop spans 15 amino acids. Trimming took off 1 base at V and 6 bases at J, with 15 bases between the two ends. The germline gives CDR1 ENHRY, CDR2 SYGVKD. The CDR3 loop reads CAISEWRESWDGYTF. The DNA for the CDR3 is TGTGCCATCAGTGAGTGGAGGGAGAGTTGGGATGGCTACACCTTC.

This clonotype was counted at least ten times. The rearrangement links TRBV3-1 to TRBJ2-3; TRBD2 agrees at 11 bases. This CDR3 region has 15 residues. Germline lookup yields CDR1 LGHDT and CDR2 YNNKEL (reference sequence). J lost 4 bases, V lost 3 bases, and 3 bases had no gene match. CDR3: CASSHLAGGADTQYF. CDR3 nucleotides: TGTGCCAGCAGCCACCTAGCGGGGGGCGCAGATACGCAGTATTTT.

The chain combines TRBV13 with TRBJ2-1; TRBD1 aligns across 10 bases. The germline V gene has CDR1 PRHDT and CDR2 FYEKMQ (reference sequence). Unmatched junction bases numbered 4, after V lost 5 bases and J lost 6 bases. The CDR3 is 14 amino acids. CDR3 nucleotide sequence: TGTGCCAGCAGCAAATGGACAGGGGGCAATGAGCAGTTCTTC. Residues: CASSKWTGGNEQFF.

The chain combines TRBV19 with TRBJ2-3; D perhaps matches TRBD1 (6 bases). V shed 5 bases and J shed 2 bases, with 8 bases lying between them. Germline V lookup: CDR1 LNHDA, CDR2 SQIVND (reference sequence). CDR3 length: 13 residues. The CDR3: CASSGDNTDTQYF. For the CDR3, the DNA is TGTGCCAGTAGTGGGGACAACACAGATACGCAGTATTTT.

In its sample, this clonotype was seen many times. This chain connects TRBV12-3 or TRBV12-4 to TRBJ2-1, with D tentatively TRBD1 or TRBD2 (6 bases each). V shed 4 bases and J shed 5 bases, with 18 bases lying between them. The length of the CDR3 is 16 residues. The CDR3 protein is CASSSNRAGGHNEQFF. DNA for the CDR3: TGTGCCAGCAGTTCTAACAGGGCTGGGGGGCACAATGAGCAGTTCTTC.